These T cell receptor beta chains were read from a single sample in a study of blood T cell repertoires in COVID-19. Here immunoSEQ multiplex PCR was the method, and the copy in TCRdb shows in-frame clones only, minus some. Among 95,000 to 150,000 clones listed, 85% were seen once. The sequenced material came from peripheral blood. The receptor set was obtained from a man aged 80 or over with active or convalescent COVID-19. The CDR3 runs from the conserved cysteine through the conserved F or W. D genes are given only for firm matches. Clone size appears in some rows only: once, few, many, or a class for an expanded clone.

CASSPHSIRGSKYNEQFF | TGTGCCAGCAGTCCACACTCTATCAGGGGAAGTAAATACAATGAGCAGTTCTTC | . | . | TRBJ2-1 | TRBV6-6
CSVEIQGRRTEAFF | TGCAGCGTTGAAATACAGGGGCGGAGGACTGAAGCTTTCTTT | TRBD1 | . | TRBJ1-1 | TRBV29-1
CAWASGVGTEAFF | TGTGCCTGGGCGAGCGGGGTGGGCACTGAAGCTTTCTTT | . | . | TRBJ1-1 | TRBV30
CGKKSRKSGRLNQPQHF | TGTGGAAAAAAGAGCCGTAAAAGTGGCAGGCTGAATCAGCCCCAGCATTTT | . | . | TRBJ1-5 | TRBV21-1
CAWSVRVAGELFF | TGTGCCTGGAGCGTGCGCGTCGCCGGGGAGCTGTTTTTT | . | . | TRBJ2-2 | TRBV30
CASSYPMAGSTDTQYF | TGTGCCAGCAGTTACCCCATGGCGGGTAGCACAGATACGCAGTATTTT | . | . | TRBJ2-3 | TRBV6-6
CASSRDRGWYGYTF | TGTGCCAGTAGTCGGGACAGGGGATGGTATGGCTACACCTTC | TRBD1 | . | TRBJ1-2 | TRBV19
CASSQGGTPEGNTEAFF | TGTGCCAGCAGCCAAGGGGGGACACCCGAAGGGAACACTGAAGCTTTCTTT | . | . | TRBJ1-1 | TRBV4-2
CASSPSTGSTGEQYF | TGTGCCAGCTCACCCTCGACAGGGTCCACCGGCGAGCAGTACTTC | TRBD1 | . | TRBJ2-7 | TRBV18
CARSRSQGAADEQYF | TGTGCCCGCAGTCGCTCACAGGGGGCGGCCGACGAGCAGTACTTC | TRBD1 | . | TRBJ2-7 | TRBV2
CASSLKRQFGEQYF | TGTGCCAGCAGCTTAAAACGACAGTTTGGCGAGCAGTACTTC | . | . | TRBJ2-7 | TRBV7-2
CASSLAERAITDTQYF | TGCGCCAGCAGCTTGGCCGAGCGGGCGATCACAGATACGCAGTATTTT | . | . | TRBJ2-3 | TRBV5-1
CASSLMAGGQGTEAFF | TGTGCCAGCAGCTTAATGGCAGGGGGCCAGGGGACTGAAGCTTTCTTT | TRBD1 | . | TRBJ1-1 | TRBV7-6
CASSLVQGTIQYF | TGCGCCAGCAGCTTGGTTCAGGGGACGATACAGTACTTC | . | . | TRBJ2-7 | TRBV5-1
CASSQGTGGGYTF | TGTGCCAGCAGCCAAGGGACAGGGGGTGGCTACACCTTC | TRBD1 | . | TRBJ1-2 | TRBV3-1/TRBV3-2
CASSFAGALNSPLHF | TGTGCCAGCAGTTTTGCGGGGGCCCTTAATTCACCCCTCCACTTT | . | . | TRBJ1-6 | TRBV27
CASSPQERGTEAFF | TGTGCCAGCAGCCCGCAGGAGCGGGGCACTGAAGCTTTCTTT | . | . | TRBJ1-1 | TRBV7-9
CASSPEKGQGTGEKLFF | TGTGCCAGCAGCCCAGAAAAGGGACAGGGGACTGGAGAAAAACTGTTTTTT | TRBD1 | once | TRBJ1-4 | TRBV5-6
CASSRAPGGTQYF | TGTGCCAGCAGCCGGGCGCCAGGGGGAACCCAGTACTTC | TRBD1 | . | TRBJ2-5 | TRBV7-6